This T cell receptor (beta chain) was sequenced in a study of T-cell reconstitution after alpha-beta-depleted transplantation in children. This clonotype was seen ten or more times. Unique molecular identifiers were incorporated when the TCRbeta library was constructed. TCRdb re-analysed the PCR reads in MiXCR, keeping a single row per CDR3 protein. Of about 610,000 distinct CDR3 sequences listed, over 9.5% are singletons. V was clipped by 7 bases and J by 7 bases, with 16 bases between them. The CDR3 covers 13 residues. Germline V gene sequence: CDR1 SNHLY, CDR2 FYNNEI. The sequence was obtained from a human donor who donated a stem cell graft to a child with acute myeloid leukemia. Sequencing used PBMCs from the stem cell graft donor, obtained from the stem cell graft. The V and J genes are TRBV2 and TRBJ2-5; unclear D gene. The CDR3 loop reads CASTQTGPGTQYF. For the CDR3, the DNA is TGTGCCAGCACTCAGACTGGTCCAGGGACCCAGTACTTC.